In its sample, the clone carrying this T cell receptor (beta chain) was seen a few times. What it recognizes is unknown. Depths of 1 in 200,000 to 1 in 1 million T cells were the sequencing target. The method was immunoSEQ multiplex PCR; TCRdb's version includes in-frame clones alone and lacks a portion of them. The sample lists some 28,000 clones, roughly 50% occurring once. Germline V gene lookup returns CDR1 ENHRY and CDR2 SYGVKD. Trimming removed 4 bases from V and 8 bases from J, with 26 bases in between. The CDR3 loop spans 18 amino acids. The data derive from a study of cytotoxic CD8 clonotypes in ibrutinib-treated CLL. Study-level results: T-cell clonality at baseline went above that of age-matched healthy donors and rose and fell with circulating CD8+ T-cell counts.

Genomic DNA in an amount of around 1.8 micrograms was extracted from cryopreserved PBMCs and used for the preparation of TCR beta libraries. This receptor was obtained from a human donor with chronic lymphocytic leukemia. The chain has TRBV10-3 and TRBJ1-4; D may be TRBD1 (6 bases). Sequences were derived from PBMCs, sampled before ibrutinib treatment. CDR3 sequence: CAISARQAMTTGKEKLFF. CDR3 in DNA: TGTGCCATCAGTGCTCGACAGGCTATGACCACGGGGAAGGAAAAACTGTTTTTT.